A single TCR beta chain is shown here with its context. Its antigen remains unknown. It was with 60 Vbeta and 13 Jbeta primers that the PCR ran. The protocol was immunoSEQ multiplex PCR, while the TCRdb copy is restricted to in-frame clones and leaves out a portion. The data hold about 150,000 clones, with 80% to 90% observed a single time. This entry comes from a study of cytomegalovirus exposure and HLA in healthy donors. Turning to the study itself: Clustering assigned over 70% of the approximately 400 genotyped donors to the Caucasian-associated ancestry cluster. General study points: Several of the most significant clusters appeared linked to common viral pathogens, based on a later analysis.

The sequencing sample was made of PBMCs. The receptor was isolated from a woman between 25 and 40 years old in good health and CMV-seronegative.

The CDR3 spells CASSKLNLYNEQFF. The CDR3, as DNA: TGTGCCAGTAGTAAACTCAACCTCTACAATGAGCAGTTCTTC. V and J are TRBV19 and TRBJ2-1; D remains unclear. The CDR3 has 14 residues. Germline loops: CDR1 LNHDA, CDR2 SQIVND (reference sequence). The V and J ends lost 4 bases and 3 bases respectively, with 10 bases between them.